The clone carrying this TCR beta chain was seen only a few times. Additional DNA sequences in this sample encode the identical CDR3. This CDR3 comprises 13 residues. CDR1 is KGHSH and CDR2 is LQKENI in the germline V gene. V was shortened by 4 bases and J by 2 bases, with 8 bases between the two germline ends. TCRdb keeps only in-frame clones here, not all; method: immunoSEQ multiplex PCR. The data contain about 400,000 clones, roughly 88% of them singletons. This sample is drawn from a study of blood T cell repertoires in COVID-19. This TCR was sampled from a woman aged 25 to 39 with acute COVID-19. This sequence joins TRBV18 and TRBJ1-1; D is possibly TRBD1 (6 bases). Sequenced material: PBMCs or T cells enriched from blood (not recorded which). CDR3: CASSQQGNTEAFF. CDR3 coding DNA: TGTGCCAGCTCACAACAGGGTAACACTGAAGCTTTCTTT.